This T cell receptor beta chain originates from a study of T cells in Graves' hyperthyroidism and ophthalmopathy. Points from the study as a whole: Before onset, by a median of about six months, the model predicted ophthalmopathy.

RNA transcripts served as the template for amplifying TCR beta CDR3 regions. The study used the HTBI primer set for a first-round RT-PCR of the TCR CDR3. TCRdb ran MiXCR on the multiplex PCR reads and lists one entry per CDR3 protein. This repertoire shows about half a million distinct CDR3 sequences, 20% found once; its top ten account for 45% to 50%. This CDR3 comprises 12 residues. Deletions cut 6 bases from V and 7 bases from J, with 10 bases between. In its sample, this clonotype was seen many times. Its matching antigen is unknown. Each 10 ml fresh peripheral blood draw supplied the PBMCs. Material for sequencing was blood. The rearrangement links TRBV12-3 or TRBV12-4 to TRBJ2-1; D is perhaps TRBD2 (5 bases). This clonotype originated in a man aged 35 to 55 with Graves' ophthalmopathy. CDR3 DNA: TGTGCCAGCAGCCCCGAGCGGAATGAGCAGTTCTTC. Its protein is CASSPERNEQFF.